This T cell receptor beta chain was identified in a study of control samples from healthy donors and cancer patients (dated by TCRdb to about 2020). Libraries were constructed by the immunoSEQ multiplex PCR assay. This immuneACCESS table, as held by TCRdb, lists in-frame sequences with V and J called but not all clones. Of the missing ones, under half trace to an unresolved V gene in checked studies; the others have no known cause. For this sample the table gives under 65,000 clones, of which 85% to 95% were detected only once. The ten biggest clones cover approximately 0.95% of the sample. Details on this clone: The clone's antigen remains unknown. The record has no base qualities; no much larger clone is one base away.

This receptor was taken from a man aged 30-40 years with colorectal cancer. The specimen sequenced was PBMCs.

The DNA sequence follows: TGTGCCAGTAATCCTACCAGGGCCACCGGGGAGCTGTTTTTT. This translates into CASNPTRATGELFF. The chain uses TRBV19 and TRBJ2-2; the D segment could be TRBD1, given 5 matching bases. V is pared back by 7 bases and J by 4 bases, with 13 bases lying between the germline termini. The CDR3 numbers 14 residues from cysteine through phenylalanine. Only CDR3 DNA remains: 42 bases, in frame from the first base. Based on the germline V gene (reference sequence), the CDR1 and CDR2 sequences are LNHDA and SQIVND.